This T cell receptor beta chain was retrieved from a study of vaccination and CD4 T cells after COVID-19. Overall study context: Overlapping spike peptides of SARS-CoV-2, HCoV-NL63, HCoV-OC43 and HCoV-229E were used, and cells were stimulated with them.

This sample's treatment: 10-day PBMC culture with coronavirus spike peptide pools or control peptides (ViraFEST assay). Concerning this clonotype: The antigen remains unidentified.

The CDR3 has 14 residues. Trimming pared 6 bases from V and 4 bases from J, leaving 12 bases between. Per the germline V gene, CDR1 is MDHEN and CDR2 is SYDVKM. The study sequenced cultured CD4+ T cell DNA using the Oncomine TCR Beta short-read assay. MiXCR was run by TCRdb on the PCR reads, yielding one entry per CDR3 protein. Here the sample spans approximately 13,000 distinct CDR3 sequences, more than 70% being singletons. The sample consisted of CD4+ T cells from blood, cultured in vitro. This receptor was identified in a human donor who had recovered from COVID-19. The chain couples TRBV28 to TRBJ1-4; unclear D gene. CDR3 loop: CASRVGRLNEKLFF. The CDR3 DNA sequence: TGTGCCAGCAGGGTAGGACGGCTTAATGAAAAACTGTTTTTT.